This T cell receptor (beta chain) was sequenced for a study of blood T cell repertoires in COVID-19. Overall study context: Material from acute and convalescent COVID-19 was sourced from the United States, Italy and Spain.

Some clones are missing from TCRdb's copy, which holds only in-frame ones; the method was immunoSEQ multiplex PCR. The sample has roughly 370,000 clones, just under 90% seen once. Participants' own reports of clinical history determined their cohort assignment. This TCR was sampled from a woman in her forties or fifties who had recovered from COVID-19. What was sequenced was PBMCs or T cells enriched from blood (not recorded which).

The CDR3 here is CASSLTGTGMPQGYTF. CDR3 sequence (DNA): TGTGCCAGCAGTTTGACCGGGACAGGGATGCCCCAAGGCTACACCTTC. This rearrangement joins TRBV27 to TRBJ1-2; 9 positions match TRBD1. The CDR3 is made up of 16 amino acids. Germline trimming cut 3 bases from V and 8 bases from J; bases unmatched to any gene: 13. CDR1 MNHEY and CDR2 SMNVEV come from the germline V gene (reference sequence).